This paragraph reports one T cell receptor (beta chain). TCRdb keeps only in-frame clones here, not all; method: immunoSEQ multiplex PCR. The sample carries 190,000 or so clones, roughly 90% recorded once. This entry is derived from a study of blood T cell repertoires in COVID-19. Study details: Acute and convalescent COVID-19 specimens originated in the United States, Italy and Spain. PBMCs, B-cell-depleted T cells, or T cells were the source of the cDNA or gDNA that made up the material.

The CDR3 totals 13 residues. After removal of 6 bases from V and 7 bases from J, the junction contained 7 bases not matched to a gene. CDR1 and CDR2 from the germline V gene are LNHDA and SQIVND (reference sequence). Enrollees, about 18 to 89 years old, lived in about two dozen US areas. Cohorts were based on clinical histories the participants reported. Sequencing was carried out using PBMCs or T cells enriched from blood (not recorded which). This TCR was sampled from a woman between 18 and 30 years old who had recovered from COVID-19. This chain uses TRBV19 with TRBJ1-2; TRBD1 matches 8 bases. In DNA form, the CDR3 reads TGTGCCAGTAGCATTACAGGGGGAAGTGGCTACACCTTC. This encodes CASSITGGSGYTF.